Only a few counts were recorded for the clone carrying this T cell receptor beta chain. Antigen specificity is unknown. Its ends do not fully match the called genes, so a read error is possible. This sample stems from a study of T cells in Graves' hyperthyroidism and ophthalmopathy. Whole-study context: At initial diagnosis, before any treatment had begun, peripheral blood was obtained. General study points: The blood repertoire included most of the expanded thyroid clonotypes above 0.001.

Aged 18 to 65, the patients had hyperthyroidism that was newly diagnosed and had lasted under 2 months. Researchers barred patients who had uncontrolled infection, other autoimmune disease, pregnancy or lactation. What was amplified from RNA transcripts were TCR beta CDR3 regions. A set of HTBI primers served as the primers for a first-round RT-PCR of the TCR CDR3. TCRdb passed the multiplex PCR reads through MiXCR, listing each CDR3 protein once. The table includes around 760,000 distinct CDR3 sequences, just over 35% detected once. Germline values: CDR1 MGHRA, CDR2 YSYEKL. CDR3 size: 20 residues. The sequence came from a woman aged 40 to 50 with Graves' hyperthyroidism. The sample comprised blood. The genes are TRBV4-1 and TRBJ1-4; D perhaps matches TRBD1 (5 bases). The CDR3 DNA reads TGCGCCAGCAGCCAAGATGGTTCGGGGGACCTGGCATCTACTAAGGAAAAACTGTTTTTT. It translates to CASSQDGSGDLASTKEKLFF.